Sequencing of this T cell receptor (beta chain) was carried out in a study of blood T cell repertoires in COVID-19. CDR3 size: 12 residues. Germline V gene sequence: CDR1 SGHDT, CDR2 YYEEEE. Trimming stripped 3 bases from V and 1 base from J, with 4 bases between. In the authors' methods: Estimation of nucleated cell counts relied on the amplification of reference gene primers. Some clones are missing from TCRdb's copy, which holds only in-frame ones; the method was immunoSEQ multiplex PCR. That table supplies the V and J calls and clone size; D and trimming were determined from the DNA. The sample shows about 210,000 clones, around 80% of them seen only once.

This clonotype originated in a woman aged 40 to 49 with acute or convalescent COVID-19. This chain uses TRBV5-6 with TRBJ1-2; D remains unclear. Source material: peripheral blood. The CDR3 protein is CASSSINYGYTF. The DNA of the CDR3 is TGTGCCAGCAGCTCCATTAACTATGGCTACACCTTC.